The 10 T cell receptor beta chains below all came from one sample that was sequenced in a study of cytomegalovirus exposure and HLA in healthy donors. Vbeta (60) and Jbeta (13) primers were used in the PCR. Sequenced by immunoSEQ multiplex PCR; TCRdb stores in-frame clones only, minus some. The sample lists over 150,000 clones, about four fifths occurring once. The sequenced sample was PBMCs. These receptors were collected from a male donor in good health and CMV-seropositive.

This rearrangement joins TRBV11-2 to TRBJ2-5; a possible D gene is TRBD1 (5 bases). CDR3 length: 14 residues. The germline V gene encodes CDR1 SGHAT and CDR2 FQNNGV. The ends were cut back, 5 bases at V and 1 base at J, with 11 bases in the middle. The CDR3 DNA follows: TGTGCCAGCAGCCCCGGACACCTCCAAGAGACCCAGTACTTC. This codes for CASSPGHLQETQYF.

The CDR3 nucleotides read TGCGCCAGCAGTGAGTCGGGCAGGGAGGACACTGAAGCTTTCTTT. The encoded protein is CASSESGREDTEAFF. V and J are TRBV10-1 and TRBJ1-1; possibly TRBD1 for D (5 bases). The V gene's germline CDR1 is WNHNN and CDR2 SYGVQD (reference sequence). V was pared by 0 bases and J by 3 bases, with 11 bases between. The CDR3 loop spans 15 amino acids.

CDR3 nucleotide sequence: TGTGCCAGCTCACTTAGTAGCGGTAGCACAGATACGCAGTATTTT. It yields the protein CASSLSSGSTDTQYF. The chain combines TRBV18 with TRBJ2-3, with D tentatively TRBD2 (6 bases). Per the germline V gene, CDR1 is KGHSH and CDR2 is LQKENI. The length of the CDR3 is 15 residues. V gave up 4 bases and J gave up 0 bases, with 11 bases separating them.

This clone was observed a few times. The V and J genes are TRBV5-1 and TRBJ2-1; 7 bases are shared with TRBD2. The CDR3 sequence is 13 residues long. The V and J ends lost 4 bases and 8 bases, in that order; junction bases with no gene match: 6. From germline, CDR1 is SGHRS and CDR2 YFSETQ. DNA for the CDR3: TGCGCCAGCAGCCCAGGACTAGGCCATGAGCAGTTCTTC. This translates into CASSPGLGHEQFF. Full variable domain (rest looked up from reference TRBV5-1 and TRBJ2-1): KAGVTQTPRYLIKTRGQQVTLSCSPISGHRSVSWYQQTPGQGLQFLFEYFSETQRNKGNFPGRFSGRQFSNSRSEMNVSTLELGDSALYLCASSPGLGHEQFFGPGTRLTVL.

This clone occurred a few times. The chain joins TRBV11-2 to TRBJ2-2; the match to TRBD1 covers 7 bases. After removal of 5 bases from V and 4 bases from J, the junction contained 7 bases not matched to a gene. The germline V gene encodes CDR1 SGHAT and CDR2 FQNNGV. The CDR3 contains 15 residues. CDR3 amino acids: CASSPNRGGTGELFF. CDR3 sequence (DNA): TGTGCCAGCAGCCCTAACAGGGGTGGCACCGGGGAGCTGTTTTTT.

This clone appeared a few times. V gene TRBV9 combines with J gene TRBJ1-2; D might be TRBD1 (6 bases). Trimming removed 4 bases at V and 7 bases at J, with 23 bases between. The CDR3 covers 16 residues. CDR1 and CDR2 from the germline V gene are SGDLS and YYNGEE. The CDR3 nucleotides are TGTGCCAGCAGCTCCTTGGGGGCAGGGAATATCGGTGGCTACACCTTC. Amino acid sequence: CASSSLGAGNIGGYTF. The full variable domain, with the rest looked up from reference TRBV9 and TRBJ1-2, is DSGVTQTPKHLITATGQRVTLRCSPRSGDLSVYWYQQSLDQGLQFLIQYYNGEERAKGNILERFSAQQFPDLHSELNLSSLELGDSALYFCASSSLGAGNIGGYTFGSGTRLTVV.

The CDR3 here is CASSPSGPTDTQYF. In DNA, the CDR3 is TGTGCCAGCAGCCCCAGCGGCCCCACAGATACGCAGTATTTT. The V call is TRBV14, the J call TRBJ2-3; a possible D gene is TRBD2 (5 bases). CDR3 length equals 14 residues. Germline V lookup: CDR1 SGHDN, CDR2 FVKESK. The germline V and J ends were trimmed by 4 bases and 2 bases, with 10 bases remaining between them.

The V and J genes are TRBV5-1 and TRBJ2-1, with 8 nucleotides matching TRBD2. The CDR3 loop spans 14 amino acids. Germline V gene lookup returns CDR1 SGHRS and CDR2 YFSETQ. V trimming: 0 bases; J trimming: 7 bases; junction bases outside the gene matches: 3. CDR3 protein: CASSLAGGRNEQFF. The CDR3 DNA follows: TGCGCCAGCAGCTTGGCGGGGGGGCGGAATGAGCAGTTCTTC.

In this sample, this clone turned up a few times. The chain uses TRBV4-2 and TRBJ1-1; D gene uncertain. This CDR3 comprises 13 residues. Germline-derived CDR1 and CDR2 are LGHNA and YNFKEQ. V was pared by 1 base and J by 2 bases, with 5 bases between. CDR3 sequence (DNA): TGTGCCAGCAGCCAAGCTAGCAACACTGAAGCTTTCTTT. It specifies CASSQASNTEAFF.

The rearrangement joins TRBV5-1 to TRBJ2-1, with D perhaps matching TRBD2 (6 bases). Germline loops: CDR1 SGHRS, CDR2 YFSETQ. This CDR3 is built from 16 residues. V was shortened by 4 bases and J by 2 bases, with 16 bases between the two germline ends. CDR3 DNA: TGCGCCAGCAGCCCGGGGGTGGGGCAAGCCTACAATGAGCAGTTCTTC. Amino acid sequence: CASSPGVGQAYNEQFF.